This T cell receptor (beta chain) originates from a study of blood T cell repertoires in COVID-19. Study in general: Samples of COVID-19 (acute and convalescent) were obtained from the United States, Italy and Spain. Nucleic acid was either cDNA or gDNA, and it came from T cells, B-cell-depleted T cells, or PBMCs.

Between the trimmed V and J ends, which lost 1 base and 3 bases, there was a span of 11 bases. Germline V gene lookup returns CDR1 SNHLY and CDR2 FYNNEI. The CDR3 is 15 amino acids. TCRdb keeps only in-frame clones here, not all; method: immunoSEQ multiplex PCR. The sample comprises roughly 100,000 clones, 87% of which are singletons, and approximately 2% rests with the top ten. This sequence was found in a man between 45 and 60 years old with active COVID-19. The sequencing input was peripheral blood. The V call is TRBV2, the J call TRBJ2-3, with D tentatively TRBD2 (5 bases). The CDR3, as DNA: TGTGCCAGCAGTGAAGGTCCGACGGGGACAGATACGCAGTATTTT. Protein sequence: CASSEGPTGTDTQYF.